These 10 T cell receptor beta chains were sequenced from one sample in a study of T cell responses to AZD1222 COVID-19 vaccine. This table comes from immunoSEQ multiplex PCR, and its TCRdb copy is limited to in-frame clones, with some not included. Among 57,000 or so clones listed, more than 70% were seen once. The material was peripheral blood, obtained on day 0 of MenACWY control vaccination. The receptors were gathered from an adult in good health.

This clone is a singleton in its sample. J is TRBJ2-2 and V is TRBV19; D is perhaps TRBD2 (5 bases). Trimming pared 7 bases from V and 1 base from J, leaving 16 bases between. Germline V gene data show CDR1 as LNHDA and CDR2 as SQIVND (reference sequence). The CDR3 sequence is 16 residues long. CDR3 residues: CASKEQGRENTGELFF. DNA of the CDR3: TGTGCCAGTAAAGAGCAAGGCCGGGAGAACACCGGGGAGCTGTTTTTT. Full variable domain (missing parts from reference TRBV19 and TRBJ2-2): DGGITQSPKYLFRKEGQNVTLSCEQNLNHDAMYWYRQDPGQGLRLIYYSQIVNDFQKGDIAEGYSVSREKKESFPLTVTSAQKNPTAFYLCASKEQGRENTGELFFGEGSRLTVL.

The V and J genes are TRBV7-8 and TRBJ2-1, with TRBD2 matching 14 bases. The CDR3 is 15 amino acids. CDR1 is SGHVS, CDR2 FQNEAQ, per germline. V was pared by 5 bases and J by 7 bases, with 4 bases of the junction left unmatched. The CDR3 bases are TGTGCCAGCAGCCGAGGACTAGCGGGAGGAAATGAGCAGTTCTTC. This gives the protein CASSRGLAGGNEQFF.

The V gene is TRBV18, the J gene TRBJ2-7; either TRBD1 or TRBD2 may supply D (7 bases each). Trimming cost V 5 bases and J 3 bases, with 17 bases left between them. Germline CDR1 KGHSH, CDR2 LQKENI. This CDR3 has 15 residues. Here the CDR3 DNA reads TGTGCCAGCTCATCGGGGGAGGGGGCAATCTACGAGCAGTACTTC. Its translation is CASSSGEGAIYEQYF.

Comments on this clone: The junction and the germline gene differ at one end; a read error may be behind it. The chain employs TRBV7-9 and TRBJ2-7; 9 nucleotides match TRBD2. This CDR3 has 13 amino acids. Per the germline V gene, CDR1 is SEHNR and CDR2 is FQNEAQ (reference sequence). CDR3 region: CASSLAGHYEQYF. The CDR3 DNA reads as TGTGCCAGCAGCCTAGCGGGGCACTACGAGCAGTACTTC.

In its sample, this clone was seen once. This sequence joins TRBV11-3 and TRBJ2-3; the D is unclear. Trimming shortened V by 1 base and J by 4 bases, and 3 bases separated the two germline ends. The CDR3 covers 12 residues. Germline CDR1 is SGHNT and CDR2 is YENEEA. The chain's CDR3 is CASSLVSDTQYF. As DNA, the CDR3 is TGTGCCAGCAGCTTAGTTTCAGATACGCAGTATTTT.

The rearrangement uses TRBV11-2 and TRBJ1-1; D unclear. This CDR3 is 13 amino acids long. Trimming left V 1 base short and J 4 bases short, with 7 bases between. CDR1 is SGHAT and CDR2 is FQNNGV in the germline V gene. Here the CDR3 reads CASSLGLGTEAFF. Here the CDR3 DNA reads TGTGCCAGCAGCTTAGGACTCGGCACTGAAGCTTTCTTT. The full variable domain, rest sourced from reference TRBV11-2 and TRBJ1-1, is EAGVAQSPRYKIIEKRQSVAFWCNPISGHATLYWYQQILGQGPKLLIQFQNNGVVDDSQLPKDRFSAERLKGVDSTLKIQPAKLEDSAVYLCASSLGLGTEAFFGQGTRLTVV.

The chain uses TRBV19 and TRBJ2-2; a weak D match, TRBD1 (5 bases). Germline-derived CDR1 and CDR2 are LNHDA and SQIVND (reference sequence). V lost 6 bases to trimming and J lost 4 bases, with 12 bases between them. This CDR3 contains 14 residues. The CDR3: CASRATVLTGELFF. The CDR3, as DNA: TGTGCCAGTAGGGCGACAGTTCTCACCGGGGAGCTGTTTTTT.

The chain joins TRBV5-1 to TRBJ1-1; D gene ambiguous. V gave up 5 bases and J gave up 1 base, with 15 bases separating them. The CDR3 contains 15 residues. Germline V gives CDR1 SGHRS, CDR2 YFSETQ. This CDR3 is CASRPSRAENTEAFF. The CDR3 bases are TGCGCCAGCAGGCCCTCGAGGGCGGAGAACACTGAAGCTTTCTTT.

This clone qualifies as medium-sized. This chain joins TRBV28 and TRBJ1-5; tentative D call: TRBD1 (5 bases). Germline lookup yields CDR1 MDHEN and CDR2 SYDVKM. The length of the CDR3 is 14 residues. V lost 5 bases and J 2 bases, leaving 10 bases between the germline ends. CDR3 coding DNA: TGTGCCAGCAGTCGGGGCTTCGGCAATCAGCCCCAGCATTTT. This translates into CASSRGFGNQPQHF.

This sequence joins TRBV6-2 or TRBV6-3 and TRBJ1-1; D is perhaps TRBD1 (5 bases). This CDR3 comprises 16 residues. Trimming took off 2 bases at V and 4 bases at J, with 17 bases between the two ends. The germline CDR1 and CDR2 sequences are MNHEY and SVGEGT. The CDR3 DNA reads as TGTGCCAGCAGTTACCCAGGGTTTAGGTGGTCCACTGAAGCTTTCTTT. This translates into CASSYPGFRWSTEAFF.